Sequencing of this T cell receptor beta chain was carried out in a study of untreated major depressive disorder. Regarding the study as a whole: Compared with controls, depressed patients showed more TRBV05-01 (Vbeta 5.1) usage in CD4+ T cells.

The donors were all European-descended. Repertoires were generated with immunoSEQ multiplex PCR, while TCRdb's copy carries only in-frame clones and drops some. This table holds roughly 25,000 clones, 90% to 95% found once. Turning to this clone: Antigen specificity is unknown.

V lost 5 bases, J lost 7 bases, and 13 bases stayed unmatched. There are 16 residues in the CDR3. CDR1 SGHTA and CDR2 FQGNSA come from the germline V gene. This sequence was found in a woman between 25 and 40 years old with major depressive disorder. Sequences were obtained from CD4+ T cells from PBMCs. This rearrangement joins TRBV7-2 to TRBJ2-1; TRBD2 aligns across 8 bases. CDR3 loop: CASSTRAGGLGNEQFF. The CDR3 region has the DNA TGTGCCAGCAGCACTCGGGCGGGAGGTCTAGGGAATGAGCAGTTCTTC.